These 10 T cell receptor beta chains were all obtained from the same sample, sequenced in a study of shared clonotypes between healthy human individuals. Repertoires were generated with immunoSEQ multiplex PCR, while TCRdb's copy carries only in-frame clones and drops some. The repertoire has some 580,000 clones, 97% of them found once; the top ten carry 0.057%. The source material was naive CD4+ T cells sorted from blood. Subset specified: CD45RA+ positively selected. The source of these receptors is a woman in her thirties in good health.

The chain uses TRBV15 and TRBJ1-2; D gene unclear. The CDR3 is 13 amino acids. V was pared by 6 bases and J by 2 bases, with 10 bases between. Germline CDR1 LNHNV, CDR2 YYDKDF (reference sequence). The CDR3 sequence: CATSPSANYGYTF. CDR3 sequence (DNA): TGTGCCACCAGTCCCTCCGCCAACTATGGCTACACCTTC.

The J gene is TRBJ1-2, the V gene TRBV4-1; 8 bases align to TRBD1. The V and J ends lost 4 bases and 13 bases, in that order; junction bases with no gene match: 14. The CDR3 has 14 amino acids. Per the germline V gene, CDR1 is MGHRA and CDR2 is YSYEKL. CDR3 amino acids: CASSLPGQGRRGTF. CDR3 bases: TGCGCCAGCAGCCTCCCTGGACAGGGAAGAAGGGGCACCTTC.

This chain uses TRBV10-3 with TRBJ2-3; 7 positions agree with TRBD1. With 7 bases clipped from V and 0 bases from J, the junction kept 7 bases outside the gene matches. The CDR3 consists of 15 residues. In germline, CDR1 is ENHRY, CDR2 SYGVKD. CDR3 sequence reads: CAITGTEASTDTQYF. The CDR3 bases are TGTGCCATCACAGGGACAGAGGCCAGCACAGATACGCAGTATTTT.

This chain connects TRBV5-1 to TRBJ2-1; 7 bases fit TRBD2. With V trimmed by 6 bases and J by 6 bases, 6 bases remained unmatched. The CDR3 has 13 residues. Germline V gene data show CDR1 as SGHRS and CDR2 as YFSETQ. The chain's CDR3 is CASKRERGNEQFF. The CDR3 nucleotides read TGCGCCAGCAAGAGGGAGCGGGGCAATGAGCAGTTCTTC.

The chain is built from TRBV5-1 and TRBJ1-4; tentatively, D is TRBD1 (5 bases). V was pared by 1 base and J by 3 bases, with 10 bases between. Germline-derived CDR1 and CDR2 are SGHRS and YFSETQ. This CDR3 is 15 amino acids long. The CDR3 region has the DNA TGCGCCAGCAGCTTGACGGAGGGGTCTAATGAAAAACTGTTTTTT. Protein: CASSLTEGSNEKLFF. The whole variable domain, remainder taken from reference TRBV5-1 and TRBJ1-4, is KAGVTQTPRYLIKTRGQQVTLSCSPISGHRSVSWYQQTPGQGLQFLFEYFSETQRNKGNFPGRFSGRQFSNSRSEMNVSTLELGDSALYLCASSLTEGSNEKLFFGSGTQLSVL.

The chain uses TRBV7-8 and TRBJ1-1, with D tentatively TRBD1 (6 bases). The V gene lost 4 bases and the J gene lost 2 bases, with 14 bases spanning the gap. CDR1 SGHVS and CDR2 FQNEAQ come from the germline V gene. This CDR3 is 15 amino acids long. CDR3 sequence reads: CASSSQGFFNTEAFF. The CDR3, as DNA: TGTGCCAGCAGCTCACAGGGCTTCTTTAACACTGAAGCTTTCTTT.

The J gene is TRBJ2-2, the V gene TRBV7-3; TRBD2 agrees at 8 bases. The CDR3 loop spans 15 amino acids. J gave up 5 bases and V 0 bases, and 2 bases lay outside the gene matches. Germline CDR1 SGHTA, CDR2 FQGTGA. The CDR3 protein is CASSLTSGTTGELFF. The CDR3 DNA is TGTGCCAGCAGCTTAACTAGCGGGACAACCGGGGAGCTGTTTTTT. Looking up the rest from reference TRBV7-3 and TRBJ2-2 gives the full variable domain: GAGVSQTPSNKVTEKGKYVELRCDPISGHTALYWYRQSLGQGPEFLIYFQGTGAADDSGLPNDRFFAVRPEGSVSTLKIQRTERGDSAVYLCASSLTSGTTGELFFGEGSRLTVL.

V is TRBV15 and J is TRBJ1-3; unclear D gene. This CDR3 spans 18 amino acids. Germline CDR1 reads LNHNV; CDR2 reads YYDKDF (reference sequence). V lost 1 base and J lost 0, with 16 bases in between. Written as DNA, the CDR3 is TGTGCCACCAGCAGAGTCCTTCGGAAGCGCACCTCTGGAAACACCATATATTTT. This sequence encodes CATSRVLRKRTSGNTIYF.

CDR3 coding DNA: TGTGCCAGCATTCCGGACAGGATAGGTCAGCCCCAGCATTTT. It encodes CASIPDRIGQPQHF. The chain combines TRBV6-1 with TRBJ1-5, with 7 positions matching TRBD1. The CDR3 runs to 14 residues. Germline V gene lookup returns CDR1 MNHNS and CDR2 SASEGT. V shed 7 bases and J 6 bases; nucleotides not matched to a gene: 9.

The J gene is TRBJ1-1, the V gene TRBV19; 7 positions agree with TRBD1. V lost 7 bases and J lost 0; bases outside the gene matches: 5. The CDR3 spans 14 residues. CDR1 and CDR2 from the germline V gene are LNHDA and SQIVND (reference sequence). DNA of the CDR3: TGTGCCAGTAACCCGGGACAGATGAACACTGAAGCTTTCTTT. This sequence encodes CASNPGQMNTEAFF.